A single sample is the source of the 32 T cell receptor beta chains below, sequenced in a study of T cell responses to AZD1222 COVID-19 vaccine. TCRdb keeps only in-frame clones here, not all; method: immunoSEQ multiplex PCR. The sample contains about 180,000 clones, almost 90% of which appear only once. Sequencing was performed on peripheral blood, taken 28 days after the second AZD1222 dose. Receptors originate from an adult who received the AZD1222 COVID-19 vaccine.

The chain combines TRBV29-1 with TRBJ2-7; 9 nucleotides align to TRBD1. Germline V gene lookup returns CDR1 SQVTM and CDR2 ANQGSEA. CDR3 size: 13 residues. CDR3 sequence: CRQVRDRAYEQYF. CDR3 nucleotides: TGCAGACAAGTCCGGGACAGGGCCTACGAGCAGTACTTC.

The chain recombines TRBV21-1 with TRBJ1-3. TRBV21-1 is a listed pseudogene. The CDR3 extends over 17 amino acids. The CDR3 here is CASSKDRGRPSGNTIYF. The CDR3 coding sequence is TGTGCCAGCAGCAAAGATCGTGGCAGACCCTCTGGAAACACCATATATTTT.

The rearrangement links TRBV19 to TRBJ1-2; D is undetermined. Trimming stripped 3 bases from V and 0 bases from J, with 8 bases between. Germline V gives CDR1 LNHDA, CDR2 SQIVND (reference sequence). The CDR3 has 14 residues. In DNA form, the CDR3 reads TGTGCCAGTAGTATTCGGGATACTAACTATGGCTACACCTTC. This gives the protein CASSIRDTNYGYTF.

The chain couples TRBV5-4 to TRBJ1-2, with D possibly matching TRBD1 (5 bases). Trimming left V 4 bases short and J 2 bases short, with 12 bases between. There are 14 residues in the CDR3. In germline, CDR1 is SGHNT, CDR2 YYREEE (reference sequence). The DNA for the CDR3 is TGTGCCAGCAGCCCCGGACACTCGAACTATGGCTACACCTTC. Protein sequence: CASSPGHSNYGYTF.

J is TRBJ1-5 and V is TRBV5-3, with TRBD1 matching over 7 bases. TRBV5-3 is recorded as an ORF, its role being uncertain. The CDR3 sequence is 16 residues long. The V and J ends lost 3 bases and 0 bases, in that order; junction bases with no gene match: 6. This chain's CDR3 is CARSCTGVSSNQPQHF. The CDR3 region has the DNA TGTGCCAGAAGCTGTACAGGGGTTTCTAGCAATCAGCCCCAGCATTTT.

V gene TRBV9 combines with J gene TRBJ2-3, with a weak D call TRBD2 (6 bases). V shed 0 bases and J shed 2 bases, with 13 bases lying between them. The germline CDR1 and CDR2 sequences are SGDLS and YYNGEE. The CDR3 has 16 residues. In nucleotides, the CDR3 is TGTGCCAGCAGCGTAGATGGGCGGGGCTCCACAGATACGCAGTATTTT. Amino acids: CASSVDGRGSTDTQYF. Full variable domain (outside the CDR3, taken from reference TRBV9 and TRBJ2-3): DSGVTQTPKHLITATGQRVTLRCSPRSGDLSVYWYQQSLDQGLQFLIQYYNGEERAKGNILERFSAQQFPDLHSELNLSSLELGDSALYFCASSVDGRGSTDTQYFGPGTRLTVL.

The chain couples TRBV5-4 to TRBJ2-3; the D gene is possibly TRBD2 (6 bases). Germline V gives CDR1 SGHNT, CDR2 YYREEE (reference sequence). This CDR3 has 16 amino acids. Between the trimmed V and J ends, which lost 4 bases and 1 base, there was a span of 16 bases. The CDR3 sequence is CASSGDPGTGTDTQYF. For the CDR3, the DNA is TGTGCCAGCAGCGGGGACCCCGGGACTGGCACAGATACGCAGTATTTT.

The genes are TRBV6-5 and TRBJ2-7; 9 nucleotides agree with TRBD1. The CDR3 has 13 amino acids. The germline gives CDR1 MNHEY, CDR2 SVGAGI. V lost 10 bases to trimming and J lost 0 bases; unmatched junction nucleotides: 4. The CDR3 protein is CANGQGSSYEQYF. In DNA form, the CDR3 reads TGTGCCAATGGACAGGGGAGCTCCTACGAGCAGTACTTC.

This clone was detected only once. CDR3 amino acids: CASSQASGGGGETQYF. The CDR3 bases are TGTGCCAGCAGCCAAGCTAGCGGGGGCGGGGGGGAGACCCAGTACTTC. This chain connects TRBV3-1 (or the pseudogene TRBV3-2) to TRBJ2-5; 10 bases line up with TRBD2. The CDR3 length is 16 residues. Germline assignment: CDR1 LGHDT and CDR2 YNNKEL (reference sequence). The V and J ends lost 1 base and 5 bases, in that order; junction bases with no gene match: 7.

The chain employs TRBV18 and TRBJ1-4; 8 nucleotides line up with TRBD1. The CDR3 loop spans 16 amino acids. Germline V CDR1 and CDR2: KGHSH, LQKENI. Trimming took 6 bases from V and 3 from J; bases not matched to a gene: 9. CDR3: CASSTRDRIANEKLFF. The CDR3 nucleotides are TGTGCCAGCTCTACCCGGGACAGGATAGCTAATGAAAAACTGTTTTTT.

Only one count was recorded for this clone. In DNA form, the CDR3 reads TGTGCCAGCAGCCACGGGACAGGTAGCAATCAGCCCCAGCATTTT. It yields the protein CASSHGTGSNQPQHF. The rearrangement joins TRBV4-2 to TRBJ1-5; 8 bases are a match to TRBD1. The CDR3 is 15 amino acids. Trimming removed 3 bases from V and 0 bases from J; junction bases left unmatched: 1. Germline lookup yields CDR1 LGHNA and CDR2 YNFKEQ.

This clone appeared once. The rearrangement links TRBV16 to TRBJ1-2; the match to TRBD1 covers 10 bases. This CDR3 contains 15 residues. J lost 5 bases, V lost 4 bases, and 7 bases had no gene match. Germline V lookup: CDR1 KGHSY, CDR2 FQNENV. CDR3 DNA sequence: TGTGCCAGCAGCCTCCGGGACAGGGGAACGTATGGCTACACCTTC. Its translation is CASSLRDRGTYGYTF.

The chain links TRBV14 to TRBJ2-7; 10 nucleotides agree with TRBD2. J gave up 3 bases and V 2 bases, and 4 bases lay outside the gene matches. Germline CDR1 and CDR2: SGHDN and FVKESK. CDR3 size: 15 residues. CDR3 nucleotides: TGTGCCAGCAGCCAACTAGCGGGGGCCTACTACGAGCAGTACTTC. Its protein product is CASSQLAGAYYEQYF.

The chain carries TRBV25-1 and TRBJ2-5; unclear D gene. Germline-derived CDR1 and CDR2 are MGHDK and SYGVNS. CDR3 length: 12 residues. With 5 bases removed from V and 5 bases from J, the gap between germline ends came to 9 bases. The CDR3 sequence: CASSPGVETQYF. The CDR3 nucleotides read TGTGCCAGCAGTCCTGGGGTGGAGACCCAGTACTTC.

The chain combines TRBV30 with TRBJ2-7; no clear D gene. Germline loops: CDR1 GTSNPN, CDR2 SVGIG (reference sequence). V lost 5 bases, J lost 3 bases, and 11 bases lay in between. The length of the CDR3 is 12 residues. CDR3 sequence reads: CAWGKGYYEQYF. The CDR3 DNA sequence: TGTGCCTGGGGAAAAGGGTACTACGAGCAGTACTTC.

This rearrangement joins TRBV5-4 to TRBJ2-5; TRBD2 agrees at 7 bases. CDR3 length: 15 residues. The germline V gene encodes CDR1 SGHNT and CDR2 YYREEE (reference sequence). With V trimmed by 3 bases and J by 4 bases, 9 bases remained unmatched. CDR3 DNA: TGTGCCAGCAGCTCTCTGAGCGGGGTCGCAGAGACCCAGTACTTC. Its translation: CASSSLSGVAETQYF.

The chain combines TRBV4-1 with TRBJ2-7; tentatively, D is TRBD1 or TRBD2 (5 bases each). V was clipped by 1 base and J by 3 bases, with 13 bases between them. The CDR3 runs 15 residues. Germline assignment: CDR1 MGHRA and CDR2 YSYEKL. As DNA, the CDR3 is TGCGCCAGCAGCCAAGTCGTCGGGGCGTACTACGAGCAGTACTTC. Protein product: CASSQVVGAYYEQYF.

DNA for the CDR3: TGTGCCACCAGCAGAGCGAGGGGTTCTAATGAAAAACTGTTTTTT. Translating it yields CATSRARGSNEKLFF. The chain uses TRBV15 and TRBJ1-4, with D maybe TRBD1 (5 bases). CDR1 LNHNV and CDR2 YYDKDF come from the germline V gene (reference sequence). This CDR3 has 15 amino acids. Trimming removed 1 base from V and 3 bases from J, with 9 bases in between.

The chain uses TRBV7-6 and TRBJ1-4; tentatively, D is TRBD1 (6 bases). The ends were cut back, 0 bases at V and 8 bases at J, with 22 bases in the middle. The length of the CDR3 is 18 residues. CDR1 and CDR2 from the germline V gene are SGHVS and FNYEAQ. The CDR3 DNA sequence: TGTGCCAGCAGCTTAGCAGCCCCGGGTACAGGGTCGGGGGAAAAACTGTTTTTT. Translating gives CASSLAAPGTGSGEKLFF.

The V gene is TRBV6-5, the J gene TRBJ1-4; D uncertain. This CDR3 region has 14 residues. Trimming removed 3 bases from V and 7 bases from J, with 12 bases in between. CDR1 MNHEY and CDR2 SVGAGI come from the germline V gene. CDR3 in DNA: TGTGCCAGCAGTTATGTTGGGAATGGTGAAAAACTGTTTTTT. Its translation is CASSYVGNGEKLFF.

Here the CDR3 DNA reads TGTGCCAGCAGCCCGACACGGACAGGGGCCTACGAGCAGTACTTC. Its protein is CASSPTRTGAYEQYF. V usage is TRBV3-1 (or the pseudogene TRBV3-2) and J usage is TRBJ2-7, with 9 bases that match TRBD1. Germline V gene data show CDR1 as LGHDT and CDR2 as YNNKEL (reference sequence). The V and J ends lost 4 bases and 2 bases, in that order; junction bases with no gene match: 6. The CDR3 sequence is 15 residues long.

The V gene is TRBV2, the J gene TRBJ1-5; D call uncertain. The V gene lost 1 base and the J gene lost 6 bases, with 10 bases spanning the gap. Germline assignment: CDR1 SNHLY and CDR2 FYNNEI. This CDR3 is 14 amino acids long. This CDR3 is CASSEGRISQPQHF. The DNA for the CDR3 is TGTGCCAGCAGTGAAGGACGAATTTCTCAGCCCCAGCATTTT.

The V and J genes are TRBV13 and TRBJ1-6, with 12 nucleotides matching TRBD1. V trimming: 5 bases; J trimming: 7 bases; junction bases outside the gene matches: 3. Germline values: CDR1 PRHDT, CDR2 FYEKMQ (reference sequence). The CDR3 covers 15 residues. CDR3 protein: CASSPGTGGNSPLHF. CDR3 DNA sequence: TGTGCCAGCAGCCCAGGGACAGGGGGCAATTCACCCCTCCACTTT.

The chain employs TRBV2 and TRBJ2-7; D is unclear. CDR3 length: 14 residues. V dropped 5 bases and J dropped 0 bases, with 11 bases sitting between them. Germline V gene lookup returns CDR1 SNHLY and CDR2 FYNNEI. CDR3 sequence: CASSWTVSSYEQYF. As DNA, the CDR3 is TGTGCCAGCAGTTGGACGGTGAGCTCCTACGAGCAGTACTTC.

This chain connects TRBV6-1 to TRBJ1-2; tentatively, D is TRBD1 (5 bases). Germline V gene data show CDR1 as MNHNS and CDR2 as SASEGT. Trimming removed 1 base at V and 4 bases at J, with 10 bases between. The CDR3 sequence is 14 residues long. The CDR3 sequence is CASSEVGGSYGYTF. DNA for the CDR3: TGTGCCAGCAGTGAAGTGGGGGGGTCCTATGGCTACACCTTC.

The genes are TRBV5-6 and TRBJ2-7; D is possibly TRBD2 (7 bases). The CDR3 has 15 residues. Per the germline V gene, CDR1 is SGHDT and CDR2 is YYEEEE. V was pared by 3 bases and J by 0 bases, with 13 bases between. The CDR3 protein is CASSYPRGGSYEQYF. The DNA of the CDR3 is TGTGCCAGCAGCTACCCTAGGGGGGGCTCCTACGAGCAGTACTTC.

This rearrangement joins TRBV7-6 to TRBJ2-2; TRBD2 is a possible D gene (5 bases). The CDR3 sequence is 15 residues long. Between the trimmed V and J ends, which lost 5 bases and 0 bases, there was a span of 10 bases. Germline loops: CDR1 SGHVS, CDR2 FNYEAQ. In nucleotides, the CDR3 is TGTGCCAGCAGCCGAGCGGCGCCGAACACCGGGGAGCTGTTTTTT. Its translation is CASSRAAPNTGELFF.

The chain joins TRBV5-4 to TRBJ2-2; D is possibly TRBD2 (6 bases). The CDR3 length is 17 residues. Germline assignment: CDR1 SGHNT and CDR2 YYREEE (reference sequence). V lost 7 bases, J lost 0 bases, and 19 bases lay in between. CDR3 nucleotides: TGTGCCAGCCGGCGTGTTGCGGGGCCTGCGAACACCGGGGAGCTGTTTTTT. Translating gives CASRRVAGPANTGELFF.

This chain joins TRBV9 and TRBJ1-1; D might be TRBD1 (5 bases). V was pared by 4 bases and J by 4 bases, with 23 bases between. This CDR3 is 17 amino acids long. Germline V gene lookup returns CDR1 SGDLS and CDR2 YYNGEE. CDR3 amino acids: CASSTHPSLGVSTEAFF. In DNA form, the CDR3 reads TGTGCCAGCAGCACACACCCCTCGCTAGGGGTCAGCACTGAAGCTTTCTTT.

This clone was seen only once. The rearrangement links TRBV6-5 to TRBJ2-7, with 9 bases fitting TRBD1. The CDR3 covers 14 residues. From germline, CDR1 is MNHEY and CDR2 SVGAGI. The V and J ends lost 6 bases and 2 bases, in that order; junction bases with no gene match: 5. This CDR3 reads CASRDRDRAYEQYF. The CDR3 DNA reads TGTGCCAGCAGAGATAGGGACAGGGCCTACGAGCAGTACTTC.

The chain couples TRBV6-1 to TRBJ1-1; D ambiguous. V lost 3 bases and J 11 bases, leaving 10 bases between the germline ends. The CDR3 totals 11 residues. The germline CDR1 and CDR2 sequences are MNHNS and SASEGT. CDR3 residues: CASSDVDLAFF. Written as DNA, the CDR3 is TGTGCCAGCAGTGACGTCGATTTGGCTTTCTTT.

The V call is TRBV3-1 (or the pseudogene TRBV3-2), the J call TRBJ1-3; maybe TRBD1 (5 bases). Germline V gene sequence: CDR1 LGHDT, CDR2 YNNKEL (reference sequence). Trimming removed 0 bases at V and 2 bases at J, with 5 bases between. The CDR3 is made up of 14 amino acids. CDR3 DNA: TGTGCCAGCAGCCAAGAGGGGCCTGGAAACACCATATATTTT. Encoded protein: CASSQEGPGNTIYF.